Listed below are T cell receptor beta chains from one sample, sequenced in a study of blood T cell repertoires in COVID-19. Profiling relied on immunoSEQ multiplex PCR, and the TCRdb table lists in-frame clones only, not all of them. The data contain about 200,000 clones, roughly 77% of them singletons. The sequencing sample was made of peripheral blood. These receptors were obtained from a woman in her thirties or forties with COVID-19, enrolled during active disease. Each CDR3 is given without its conserved first and last residue.

v_call: TRBV5-6
j_call: TRBJ2-7
cdr3_aa: ASSPGQGASYEQY

v_call: TRBV18
j_call: TRBJ1-1
cdr3_aa: ASSPRHSREGTEAF

v_call: TRBV6-5
j_call: TRBJ2-7
cdr3_aa: ASSSRDTECQY

v_call: TRBV27
j_call: TRBJ2-1
cdr3_aa: ASSIDRREQF

v_call: TRBV6-5
j_call: TRBJ2-7
cdr3_aa: ASSYELAGTYEQY

v_call: TRBV6-5
j_call: TRBJ2-1
cdr3_aa: ASRARGEQF

v_call: TRBV2
j_call: TRBJ2-2
cdr3_aa: ASSQGQGGTGELF

v_call: TRBV9
j_call: TRBJ1-2
cdr3_aa: ASSPSNYGYT

v_call: TRBV5-4
j_call: TRBJ1-3
cdr3_aa: ASSLKNSYSGNTIY

v_call: TRBV11-2
j_call: TRBJ2-1
cdr3_aa: ASSPRLAGGYNEQF

v_call: TRBV7-9
j_call: TRBJ2-2
cdr3_aa: ASSTPGGREFGELF

v_call: TRBV11-2
j_call: TRBJ2-5
cdr3_aa: ASSPTAGGDGETQY

v_call: TRBV11-2
j_call: TRBJ2-2
cdr3_aa: ASTPGAGGELF

v_call: TRBV11-2
j_call: TRBJ2-5
cdr3_aa: ASSSHVGTQY

v_call: TRBV6-5
j_call: TRBJ1-1
cdr3_aa: ASSSRTGNTEAF

v_call: TRBV19
j_call: TRBJ1-2
cdr3_aa: ASSKGQGSVGGYT

v_call: TRBV2
j_call: TRBJ2-7
cdr3_aa: ASRRDSGSYEQY

v_call: TRBV12-3/TRBV12-4
j_call: TRBJ1-2
cdr3_aa: ASSETPSGYT

v_call: TRBV14
j_call: TRBJ1-6
cdr3_aa: ASSPFSNSPLH

v_call: TRBV7-9
j_call: TRBJ1-1
cdr3_aa: ASSLTGNTEAF

v_call: TRBV29-1
j_call: TRBJ1-1
cdr3_aa: SVKGQGRVWGTEAF

v_call: TRBV7-6
j_call: TRBJ2-1
cdr3_aa: ASSLVPGLAGGEQF

v_call: TRBV3-1/TRBV3-2
j_call: TRBJ1-6
cdr3_aa: ASSHITGQGSPLH

v_call: TRBV10-3
j_call: TRBJ1-4
cdr3_aa: AISESIPTGEEKLF

v_call: TRBV24-1
j_call: TRBJ2-3
cdr3_aa: ATSDPGGSGTDTQY

v_call: TRBV27
j_call: TRBJ2-3
cdr3_aa: ASSPPPTLSTDTQY

v_call: TRBV24-1
j_call: TRBJ2-7
cdr3_aa: ATSDPGQGDEQY

v_call: TRBV2
j_call: TRBJ2-5
cdr3_aa: ASIPDSRETQY

v_call: TRBV6-2/TRBV6-3
j_call: TRBJ2-3
cdr3_aa: ASSYGTSGGNTQY

v_call: TRBV4-3
j_call: TRBJ2-5
cdr3_aa: ASSQESAGGPGTQY

v_call: TRBV19
j_call: TRBJ2-5
cdr3_aa: ASSRGTSRLETQY

v_call: TRBV5-1
j_call: TRBJ2-5
cdr3_aa: ASTVVSGAQETQY

v_call: TRBV9
j_call: TRBJ2-1
cdr3_aa: ASSVVWGGGEQF

v_call: TRBV4-3
j_call: TRBJ1-4
cdr3_aa: ASSQEGGQGEKLF

v_call: TRBV18
j_call: TRBJ1-1
cdr3_aa: ASSPGGRLNTEAF

v_call: TRBV7-3
j_call: TRBJ2-1
cdr3_aa: ASSGLSGGAYNEQF

v_call: TRBV6-1
j_call: TRBJ1-2
cdr3_aa: ASSEDRGRGYT

v_call: TRBV9
j_call: TRBJ1-5
cdr3_aa: ASSVGGDYSNQPQH

v_call: TRBV4-1
j_call: TRBJ1-1
cdr3_aa: ASSQDQGTEAF

v_call: TRBV3-1/TRBV3-2
j_call: TRBJ2-7
cdr3_aa: ASSQDGQGSYEQY

v_call: TRBV15
j_call: TRBJ1-1
cdr3_aa: ATSRGEVGGTEAF

v_call: TRBV10-3
j_call: TRBJ1-1
cdr3_aa: ASGGAGGTEAF

v_call: TRBV6-2/TRBV6-3
j_call: TRBJ2-2
cdr3_aa: ASSYWGRTPNTGELF

v_call: TRBV19
j_call: TRBJ1-4
cdr3_aa: ASSIRGRAEKLF